The source of this TCR beta chain is a study of T-cell memory formation after mild COVID-19. Looking at the study overall: The TCR clusters were mostly specific to one donor. Study-wide points: The pre-infection memory compartment contained some responding clones, suggesting cross-reactive memory joined. The second-wave clones peaking on day 37 were not confirmed as SARS-CoV-2-specific. Later expanders leaned CD4+, whereas day 15 to 85 contracting clones were balanced CD4/CD8.

A note on this clonotype: Its antigen is still unknown.

A single record per CDR3 protein comes from TCRdb applying MiXCR to the 5' RACE reads. Among approximately 210,000 distinct CDR3 sequences, around 25% were seen once, and the ten largest hold about an eighth. Sequencing was carried out using PBMCs or a T cell subset sorted from them (not recorded which). This TCR was sampled from an adult woman who had mild COVID-19 (a few samples of this study predate the infection). Cell type and time point are not known.

The CDR3: CASSPWTGGTYNEQFF. The CDR3 region has the DNA TGTGCCAGCAGCCCGTGGACAGGTGGGACCTACAATGAGCAGTTCTTC. The chain is built from TRBV11-3 and TRBJ2-1; 7 nucleotides agree with TRBD1. The CDR3 loop spans 16 amino acids. V was pared by 5 bases and J by 2 bases, with 9 bases of the junction left unmatched. The germline V gene encodes CDR1 SGHNT and CDR2 YENEEA.